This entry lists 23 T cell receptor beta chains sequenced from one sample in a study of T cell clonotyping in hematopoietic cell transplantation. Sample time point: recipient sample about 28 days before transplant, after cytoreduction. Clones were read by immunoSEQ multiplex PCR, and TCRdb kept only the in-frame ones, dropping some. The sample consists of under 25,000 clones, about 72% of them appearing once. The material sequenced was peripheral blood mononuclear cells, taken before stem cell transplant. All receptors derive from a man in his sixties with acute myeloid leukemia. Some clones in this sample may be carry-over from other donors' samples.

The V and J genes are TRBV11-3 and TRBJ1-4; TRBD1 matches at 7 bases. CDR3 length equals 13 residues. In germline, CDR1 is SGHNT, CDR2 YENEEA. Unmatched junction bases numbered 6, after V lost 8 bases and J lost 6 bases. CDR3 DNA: TGTGCCAGCTCCAGGGGGGGTTATGAAAAACTGTTTTTT. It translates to CASSRGGYEKLFF.

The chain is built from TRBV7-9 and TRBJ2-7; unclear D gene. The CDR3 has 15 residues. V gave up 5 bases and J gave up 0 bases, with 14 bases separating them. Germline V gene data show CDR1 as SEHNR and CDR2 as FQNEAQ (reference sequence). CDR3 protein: CASSPYDQSSYEQYF. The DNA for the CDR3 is TGTGCCAGCAGCCCTTATGACCAGTCCTCCTACGAGCAGTACTTC. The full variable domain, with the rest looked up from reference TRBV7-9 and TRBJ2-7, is DTGVSQNPRHKITKRGQNVTFRCDPISEHNRLYWYRQTLGQGPEFLTYFQNEAQLEKSRLLSDRFSAERPKGSFSTLEIQRTEQGDSAMYLCASSPYDQSSYEQYFGPGTRLTVT.

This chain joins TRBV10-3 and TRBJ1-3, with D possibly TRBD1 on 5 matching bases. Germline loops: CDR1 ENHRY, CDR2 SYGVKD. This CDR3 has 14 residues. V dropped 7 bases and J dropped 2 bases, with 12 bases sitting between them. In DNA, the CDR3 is TGTGCCATCACCATGGGGGGGACTGGAAACACCATATATTTT. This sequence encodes CAITMGGTGNTIYF.

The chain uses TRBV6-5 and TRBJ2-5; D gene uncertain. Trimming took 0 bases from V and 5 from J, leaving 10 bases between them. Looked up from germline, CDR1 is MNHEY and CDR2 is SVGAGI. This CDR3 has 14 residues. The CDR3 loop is CASSYSIVGETQYF. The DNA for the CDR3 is TGTGCCAGCAGTTACTCCATCGTCGGGGAGACCCAGTACTTC.

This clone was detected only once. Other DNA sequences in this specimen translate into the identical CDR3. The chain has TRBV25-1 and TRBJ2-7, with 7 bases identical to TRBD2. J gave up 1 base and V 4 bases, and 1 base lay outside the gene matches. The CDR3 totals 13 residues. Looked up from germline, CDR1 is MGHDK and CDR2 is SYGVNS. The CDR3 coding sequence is TGTGCCAGCAGTGCTAGCGGATCCTACGAGCAGTACTTC. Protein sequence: CASSASGSYEQYF.

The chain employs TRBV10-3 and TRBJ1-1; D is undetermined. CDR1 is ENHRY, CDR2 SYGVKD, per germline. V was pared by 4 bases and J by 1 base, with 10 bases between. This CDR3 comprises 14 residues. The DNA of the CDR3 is TGTGCCATCAGTGGAAGGGAATCGAACACTGAAGCTTTCTTT. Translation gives CAISGRESNTEAFF.

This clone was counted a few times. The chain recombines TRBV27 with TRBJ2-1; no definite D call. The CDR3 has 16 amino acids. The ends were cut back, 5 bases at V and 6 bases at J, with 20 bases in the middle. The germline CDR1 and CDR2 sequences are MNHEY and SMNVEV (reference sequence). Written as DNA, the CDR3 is TGTGCCAGCAGTAAAAGGACCGACGTCACCCTCAATGAGCAGTTCTTC. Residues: CASSKRTDVTLNEQFF.

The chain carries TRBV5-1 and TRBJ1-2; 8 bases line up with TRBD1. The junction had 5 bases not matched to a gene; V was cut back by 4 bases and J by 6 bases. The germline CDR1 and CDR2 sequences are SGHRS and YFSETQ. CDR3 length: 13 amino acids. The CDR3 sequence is CASSGDRKNGYTF. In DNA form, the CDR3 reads TGCGCCAGCAGCGGGGACAGGAAGAATGGCTACACCTTC.

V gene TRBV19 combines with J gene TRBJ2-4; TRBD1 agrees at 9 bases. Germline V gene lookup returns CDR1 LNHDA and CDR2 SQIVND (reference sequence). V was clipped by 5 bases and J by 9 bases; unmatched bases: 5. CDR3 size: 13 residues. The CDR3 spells CASSLTGGAIQYF. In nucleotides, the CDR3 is TGTGCCAGTAGTTTGACAGGGGGAGCCATTCAGTACTTC.

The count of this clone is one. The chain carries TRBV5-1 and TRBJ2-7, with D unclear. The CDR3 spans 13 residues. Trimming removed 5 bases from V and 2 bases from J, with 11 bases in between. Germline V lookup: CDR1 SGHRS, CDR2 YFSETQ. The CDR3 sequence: CASSFTEAYEQYF. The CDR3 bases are TGCGCCAGCAGTTTCACCGAAGCCTACGAGCAGTACTTC.

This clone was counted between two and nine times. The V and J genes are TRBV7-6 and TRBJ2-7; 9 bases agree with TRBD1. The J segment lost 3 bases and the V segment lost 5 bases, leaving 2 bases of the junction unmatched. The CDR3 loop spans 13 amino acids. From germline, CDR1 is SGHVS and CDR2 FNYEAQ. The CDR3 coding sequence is TGTGCCAGCAGCCGGGGACAGGGCTACGAGCAGTACTTC. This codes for CASSRGQGYEQYF.

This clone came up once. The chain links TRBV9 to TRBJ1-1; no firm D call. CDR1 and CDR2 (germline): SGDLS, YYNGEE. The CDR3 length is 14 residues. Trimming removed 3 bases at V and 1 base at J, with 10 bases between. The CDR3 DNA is TGTGCCAGCAGCGCGGACGATGGGAACACTGAAGCTTTCTTT. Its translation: CASSADDGNTEAFF.

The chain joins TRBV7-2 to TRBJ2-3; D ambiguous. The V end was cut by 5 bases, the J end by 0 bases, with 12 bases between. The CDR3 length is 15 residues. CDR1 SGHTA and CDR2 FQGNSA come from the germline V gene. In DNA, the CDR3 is TGTGCCAGCAGCCCATGGTCCTCTAGCACAGATACGCAGTATTTT. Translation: CASSPWSSSTDTQYF.

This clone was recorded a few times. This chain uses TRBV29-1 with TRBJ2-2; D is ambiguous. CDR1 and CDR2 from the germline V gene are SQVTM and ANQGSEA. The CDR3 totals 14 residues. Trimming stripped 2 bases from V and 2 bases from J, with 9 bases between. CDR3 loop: CSVERAVNTGELFF. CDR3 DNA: TGCAGCGTTGAAAGGGCAGTTAACACCGGGGAGCTGTTTTTT.

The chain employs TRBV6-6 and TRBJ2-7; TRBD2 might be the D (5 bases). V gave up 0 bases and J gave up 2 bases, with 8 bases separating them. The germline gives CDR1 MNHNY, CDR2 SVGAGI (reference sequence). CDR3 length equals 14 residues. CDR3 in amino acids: CASSYSAGTYEQYF. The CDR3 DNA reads TGTGCCAGCAGTTACTCGGCGGGTACCTACGAGCAGTACTTC.

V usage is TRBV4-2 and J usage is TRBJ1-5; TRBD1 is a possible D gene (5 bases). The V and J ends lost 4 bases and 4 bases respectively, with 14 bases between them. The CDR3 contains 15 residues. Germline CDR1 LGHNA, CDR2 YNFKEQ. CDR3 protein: CASSLEEQGNQPQHF. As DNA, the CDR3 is TGTGCCAGCAGCCTCGAGGAGCAGGGTAATCAGCCCCAGCATTTT.

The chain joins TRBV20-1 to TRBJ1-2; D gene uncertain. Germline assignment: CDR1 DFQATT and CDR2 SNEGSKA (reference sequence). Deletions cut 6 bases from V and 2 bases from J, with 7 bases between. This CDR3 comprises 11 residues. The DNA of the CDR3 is TGCAGTGCCTCACCAAACTATGGCTACACCTTC. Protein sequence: CSASPNYGYTF.

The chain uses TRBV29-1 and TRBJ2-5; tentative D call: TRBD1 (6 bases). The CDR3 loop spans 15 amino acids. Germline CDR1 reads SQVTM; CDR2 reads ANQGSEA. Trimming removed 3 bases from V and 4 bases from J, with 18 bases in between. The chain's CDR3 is CSVEGEGLGGETQYF. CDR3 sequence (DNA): TGCAGCGTTGAGGGTGAGGGATTAGGGGGAGAGACCCAGTACTTC.

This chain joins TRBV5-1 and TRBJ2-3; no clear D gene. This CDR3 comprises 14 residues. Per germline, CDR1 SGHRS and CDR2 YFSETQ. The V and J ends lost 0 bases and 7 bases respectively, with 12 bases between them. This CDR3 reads CASSLAGSSNTQYF. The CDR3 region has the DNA TGCGCCAGCAGCTTGGCAGGCTCTTCTAATACGCAGTATTTT.

The CDR3 coding sequence is TGTGCCAGCAGCAGGACAGGGATCTCCTACGAGCAGTACTTC. As protein: CASSRTGISYEQYF. The chain joins TRBV5-8 to TRBJ2-7; 8 bases align to TRBD1. Germline V gene lookup returns CDR1 SGHTS and CDR2 YDEGEE. This CDR3 comprises 14 residues. Trimming cost V 4 bases and J 0 bases; bases outside gene matches: 3.

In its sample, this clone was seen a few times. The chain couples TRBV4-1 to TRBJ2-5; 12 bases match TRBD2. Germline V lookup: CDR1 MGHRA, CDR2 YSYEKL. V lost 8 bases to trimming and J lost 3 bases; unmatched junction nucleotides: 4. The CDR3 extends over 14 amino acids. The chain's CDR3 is CASRRLAGEETQYF. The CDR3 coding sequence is TGCGCCAGCCGCCGACTAGCGGGAGAAGAGACCCAGTACTTC.

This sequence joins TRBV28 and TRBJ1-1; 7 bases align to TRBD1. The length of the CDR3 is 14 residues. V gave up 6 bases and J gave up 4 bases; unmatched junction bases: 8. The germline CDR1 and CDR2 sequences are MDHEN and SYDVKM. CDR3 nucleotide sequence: TGTGCCAGCAGACTGACAGGGATTGCCACTGAAGCTTTCTTT. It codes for CASRLTGIATEAFF.

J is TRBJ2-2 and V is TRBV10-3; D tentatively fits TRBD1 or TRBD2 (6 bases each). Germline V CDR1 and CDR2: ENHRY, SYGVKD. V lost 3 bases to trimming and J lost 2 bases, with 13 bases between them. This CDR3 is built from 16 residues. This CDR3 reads CAISEFRGTNTGELFF. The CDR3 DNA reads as TGTGCCATCAGTGAATTTCGGGGGACAAACACCGGGGAGCTGTTTTTT.